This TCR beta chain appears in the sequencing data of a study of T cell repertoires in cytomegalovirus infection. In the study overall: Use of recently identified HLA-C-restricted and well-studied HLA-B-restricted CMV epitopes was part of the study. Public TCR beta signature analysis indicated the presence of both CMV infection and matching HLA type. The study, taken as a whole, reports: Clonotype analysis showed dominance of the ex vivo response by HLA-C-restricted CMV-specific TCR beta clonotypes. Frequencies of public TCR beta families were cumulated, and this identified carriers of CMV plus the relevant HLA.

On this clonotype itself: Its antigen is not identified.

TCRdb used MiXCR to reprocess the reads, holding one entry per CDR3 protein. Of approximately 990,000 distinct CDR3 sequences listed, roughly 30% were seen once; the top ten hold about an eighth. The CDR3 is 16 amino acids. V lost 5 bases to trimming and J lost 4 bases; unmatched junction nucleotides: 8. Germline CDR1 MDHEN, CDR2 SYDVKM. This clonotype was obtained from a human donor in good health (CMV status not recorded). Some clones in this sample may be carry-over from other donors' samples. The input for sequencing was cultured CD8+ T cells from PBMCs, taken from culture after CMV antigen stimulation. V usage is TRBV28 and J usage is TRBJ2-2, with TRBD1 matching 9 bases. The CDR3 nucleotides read TGTGCCAGCAGTCCCCGGGACAGGGAAGGCACCGGGGAGCTGTTTTTT. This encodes CASSPRDREGTGELFF.